This TCR beta chain was recorded in a study of blood T cell repertoires in COVID-19. Across the study: Italy, Spain and the United States were the sources of the convalescent and acute COVID-19 samples.

Sequencing was performed with immunoSEQ multiplex PCR; in TCRdb, only in-frame clones are kept and a portion is missing. The sample includes 150,000 to 200,000 clones, roughly 73% of them seen just once. Germline CDR1 SGHRS, CDR2 YFSETQ. The CDR3 consists of 12 residues. J gave up 8 bases and V 6 bases, and 6 bases lay outside the gene matches. This TCR derives from a woman older than 75 with active or convalescent COVID-19. Sequenced: peripheral blood. V is TRBV5-1 and J is TRBJ1-1; the match to TRBD1 covers 8 bases. Written as DNA, the CDR3 is TGCGCCAGCAAGAGGACAGGGATCGAAGCTTTCTTT. Translated, it gives CASKRTGIEAFF.